This T cell receptor beta chain was documented in a study of blood T cells in healthy people across ages. The use of a sample-barcoded 5' primer and a J-beta primer mix characterized a second PCR of roughly 6 to 11 cycles. From the 5' RACE reads, TCRdb called clonotypes with MiXCR, one entry per CDR3 protein. The data show some 700,000 distinct CDR3 sequences, with about 20% seen just once and roughly 22% held by the top ten. The V gene end was trimmed by 8 bases and the J gene end by 2 bases; junction bases not matched to a gene: 7. This CDR3 is built from 14 residues. CDR1 is DFQATT and CDR2 is SNEGSKA in the germline V gene (reference sequence). This clonotype was observed a few times. Staff drew approximately 9.1 milliliters of peripheral blood from each donor.

The source of this sequence is a man aged 65 to 85 in good health. The chain uses TRBV20-1 and TRBJ2-5; 11 bases map to TRBD2. The sample taken for sequencing was blood. This CDR3 reads CSLGLAGIQETQYF. In nucleotides, the CDR3 is TGCAGTCTAGGACTAGCGGGCATACAAGAGACCCAGTACTTC.